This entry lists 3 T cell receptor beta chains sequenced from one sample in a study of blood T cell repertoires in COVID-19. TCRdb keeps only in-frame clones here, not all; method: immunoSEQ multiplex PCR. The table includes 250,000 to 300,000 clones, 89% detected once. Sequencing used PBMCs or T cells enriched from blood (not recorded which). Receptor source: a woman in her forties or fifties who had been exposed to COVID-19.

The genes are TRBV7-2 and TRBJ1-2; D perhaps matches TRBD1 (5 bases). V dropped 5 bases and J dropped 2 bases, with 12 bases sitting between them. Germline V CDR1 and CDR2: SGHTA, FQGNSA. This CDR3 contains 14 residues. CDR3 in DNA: TGTGCCAGCAGCCCCAGACAGATAAACTATGGCTACACCTTC. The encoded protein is CASSPRQINYGYTF.

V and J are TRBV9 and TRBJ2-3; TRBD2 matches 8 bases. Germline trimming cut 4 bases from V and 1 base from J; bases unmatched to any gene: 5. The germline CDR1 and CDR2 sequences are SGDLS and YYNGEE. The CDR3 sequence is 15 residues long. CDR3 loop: CASSTGGFGTDTQYF. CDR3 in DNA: TGTGCCAGCAGCACGGGAGGGTTTGGCACAGATACGCAGTATTTT.

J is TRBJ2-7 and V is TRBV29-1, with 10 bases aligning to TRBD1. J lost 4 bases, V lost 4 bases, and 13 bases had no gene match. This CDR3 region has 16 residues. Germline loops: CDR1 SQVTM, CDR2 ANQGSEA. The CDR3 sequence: CSVVEFRTGGPYEQYF. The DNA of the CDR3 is TGCAGCGTTGTCGAATTTCGGACAGGGGGACCGTACGAGCAGTACTTC.